The rows below give T cell receptor beta chains drawn from one sample of a study of blood T cell repertoires in COVID-19. The repertoire was sequenced with immunoSEQ multiplex PCR; TCRdb's copy has only in-frame clones and lacks some. This sample has about 360,000 clones, with 85% to 90% found just once. Sequencing was performed on peripheral blood. Receptors were obtained from a human donor in a cohort sampled during active COVID-19. The CDR3 runs from the conserved cysteine through the conserved F or W. A D gene is named only where the DNA matches it firmly. Part of the rows lack a size; the others show once, few, many or a class for expanded clones.

J gene,V gene,clone size,D gene,CDR3 protein,CDR3 DNA
TRBJ2-3,TRBV24-1,.,.,CATSDSGVGTDTQYF,TGTGCCACCAGTGATTCGGGGGTGGGAACAGATACGCAGTATTTT
TRBJ2-4,TRBV6-6,.,TRBD1,CASRGGQEVTFIYF,TGTGCCAGCAGGGGGGGACAGGAGGTTACTTTTATATACTTC
TRBJ2-2,TRBV7-2,.,.,CASSLLVWAGHTGELFF,TGTGCCAGCAGCTTATTGGTGTGGGCAGGGCACACCGGGGAGCTGTTTTTT
TRBJ2-7,TRBV5-5,.,.,CASSLSRDYEQYF,TGTGCCAGCAGCTTGTCCAGGGACTACGAGCAGTACTTC
TRBJ1-5,TRBV6-6,few,TRBD1,CASSSTGSRNQPQHF,TGTGCCAGCAGTTCGACAGGGAGCCGCAATCAGCCCCAGCATTTT
TRBJ1-5,TRBV19,.,TRBD1,CASSIESIWDRVSPQHF,TGTGCCAGTAGTATCGAATCAATCTGGGACAGGGTTTCGCCCCAGCATTTT
TRBJ1-6,TRBV6-5,.,.,CASSWDTSLSPLHF,TGTGCCAGCTCATGGGACACTTCCCTTTCACCCCTCCACTTT
TRBJ2-2,TRBV29-1,once,TRBD1,CSVEDQGGSGTGELFF,TGCAGCGTTGAAGATCAAGGGGGCTCGGGCACCGGGGAGCTGTTTTTT
TRBJ1-2,TRBV7-9,once,.,CASSLEKTAYGYTF,TGTGCCAGCAGCTTAGAAAAAACAGCCTATGGCTACACCTTC
TRBJ2-3,TRBV7-3,.,TRBD2,CASSRSRLAGGADTQYF,TGTGCCAGCAGCCGATCACGACTAGCGGGAGGTGCAGATACGCAGTATTTT